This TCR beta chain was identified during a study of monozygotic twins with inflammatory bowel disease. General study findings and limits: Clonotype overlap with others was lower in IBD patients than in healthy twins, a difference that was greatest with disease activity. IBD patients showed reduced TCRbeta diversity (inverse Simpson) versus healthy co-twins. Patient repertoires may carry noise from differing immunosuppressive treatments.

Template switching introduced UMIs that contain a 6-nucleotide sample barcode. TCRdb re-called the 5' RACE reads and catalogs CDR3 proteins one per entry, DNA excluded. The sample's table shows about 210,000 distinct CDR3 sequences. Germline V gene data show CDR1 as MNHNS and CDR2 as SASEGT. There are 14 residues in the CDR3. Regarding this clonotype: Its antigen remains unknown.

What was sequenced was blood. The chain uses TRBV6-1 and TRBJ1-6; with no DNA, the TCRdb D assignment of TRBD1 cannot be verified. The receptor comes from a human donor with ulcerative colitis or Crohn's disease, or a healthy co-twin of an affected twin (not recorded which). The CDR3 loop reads CASSEQGAGSPLHF.